This T cell receptor (beta chain) was sequenced for a study of control samples from healthy donors and cancer patients. Sequencing was performed with immunoSEQ multiplex PCR; in TCRdb, only in-frame clones are kept and a portion is missing. This table has about 130,000 clones, around 94% appearing once. This CDR3 has 18 residues. Germline V gives CDR1 LGHDT, CDR2 YNNKEL (reference sequence). With V trimmed by 1 base and J by 1 base, 9 bases remained unmatched. This chain joins TRBV3-1 (or the pseudogene TRBV3-2) and TRBJ1-5; 8 bases fit TRBD1. The sequence was obtained from a man aged 55 to 69 with colorectal cancer. Sequenced material: PBMCs. The CDR3 region has the DNA TGTGCCAGCAGCCAAGGGGTGATCGGACAGGGAAGCAATCAGCCCCAGCATTTT. Protein product: CASSQGVIGQGSNQPQHF.